The rows below give T cell receptor beta chains drawn from one sample of a study of blood T cell repertoires in COVID-19. The method was immunoSEQ multiplex PCR; TCRdb's version includes in-frame clones alone and lacks a portion of them. The sample includes under 100,000 clones, about 87% seen only once; the top ten take roughly a sixth. Sequencing used peripheral blood. The receptors were sampled from a human donor in a cohort sampled during active COVID-19. Both conserved end residues are part of each CDR3. Fields, in order: clone size, D gene, J gene, V gene, CDR3 DNA, CDR3 protein. A D gene is named only where the DNA matches it firmly. Some rows mark clone size as missing; the rest say once, few, many or name a class of expanded clone.

>-|TRBD1|TRBJ2-1|TRBV5-1
TGCGCCAGCAGCCGGGGACAGAACAATGAGCAGTTCTTC
CASSRGQNNEQFF
>-|-|TRBJ2-3|TRBV18
TGTGCCAGCTCCTGGACAGCTAGCACAGATACGCAGTATTTT
CASSWTASTDTQYF
>-|-|TRBJ1-1|TRBV28
TGTGCCAGCAGTTCCCCGGGGGGAGTTGCTTTCTTT
CASSSPGGVAFF
>once|TRBD1|TRBJ2-7|TRBV6-6
TGTGCCAGCAGTTCCCGGGACAGGCGCTACGAGCAGTACTTC
CASSSRDRRYEQYF
>-|-|TRBJ2-4|TRBV28
TGTGCCAGCAGTCCGAGGGCCATTCAAAACATTCAGTACTTC
CASSPRAIQNIQYF
>-|TRBD1|TRBJ1-2|TRBV7-9
TGTGCCAGCAGCTCGCTGGGACAGGGGGCGGGAGGCTACACCTTC
CASSSLGQGAGGYTF
>once|TRBD2|TRBJ2-7|TRBV6-5
TGTGCCAGCATTTCAATTTCCGGGACTATTCGAGAGCAGTACTTC
CASISISGTIREQYF
>-|-|TRBJ1-1|TRBV6-5
TGTGCCAGCAGCCTCGCGGGGCGAAACACTGAAGCTTTCTTT
CASSLAGRNTEAFF
>-|-|TRBJ1-3|TRBV2
TGTGCCAGCAGTGGTCTGGCGGGTGCCGGAAACACCATATATTTT
CASSGLAGAGNTIYF
>-|-|TRBJ2-5|TRBV5-1
TGCGCCAGCAGCTTGGGACCTACAGAAGAGACCCAGTACTTC
CASSLGPTEETQYF
>-|TRBD1|TRBJ1-2|TRBV2
TGTGCCAGCACCCTAAGGGGGCCTGACTATGGCTACACCTTC
CASTLRGPDYGYTF
>-|-|TRBJ1-4|TRBV7-8
TGTGCCAGCAGCTCAGGGCATGAAAAACTGTTTTTT
CASSSGHEKLFF
>-|-|TRBJ1-1|TRBV30
TGTGCCTGGATTGAGGTGACTGAAGCTTTCTTT
CAWIEVTEAFF
>-|-|TRBJ2-1|TRBV5-3
TGTGCCAGAAGCCAGAACGGACTGAGCTCCTACAATGAGCAGTTCTTC
CARSQNGLSSYNEQFF
>once|TRBD2|TRBJ2-1|TRBV9
TGTGCCAGCAGCGTGGCCCCTAGCGGGGTTGGTGAGCAGTTCTTC
CASSVAPSGVGEQFF
>few|TRBD2|TRBJ2-2|TRBV20-1
TGCAGTGCAAGTAGCGGGGGGGCCACCGGGGAGCTGTTTTTT
CSASSGGATGELFF
>-|TRBD2|TRBJ2-3|TRBV6-6
TGTGCCACTGTGACTAGCGCAGATACGCAGTATTTT
CATVTSADTQYF
>-|TRBD1|TRBJ1-1|TRBV19
TGTGCCAGTAACCCGACAGGGGTGGGCACTGAAGCTTTCTTT
CASNPTGVGTEAFF
>-|TRBD1|TRBJ1-1|TRBV20-1
TGCAGTGCTAGTGGGACAGGGCACACTGAAGCTTTCTTT
CSASGTGHTEAFF
>-|-|TRBJ1-2|TRBV9
TGTGCCAGCAGCTCCAGCGGCCTCTATGGCTACACCTTC
CASSSSGLYGYTF
>-|-|TRBJ1-5|TRBV27
TGTGCCAGCAGTTCCCAGGGAGGGCTTAGCAATCAGCCCCAGCATTTT
CASSSQGGLSNQPQHF
>-|-|TRBJ2-1|TRBV5-4
TGTGCCAGCAGCTTGGCCCCACTCGCGGAGTACAATGAGCAGTTCTTC
CASSLAPLAEYNEQFF
>-|-|TRBJ2-1|TRBV7-2
TGTGCCAGCAGCCGAGACAGACACAATGAGCAGTTCTTC
CASSRDRHNEQFF
>-|-|TRBJ2-7|TRBV18
TGTGCCAGCTCACCGACGCTAGACGAGCAGTACTTC
CASSPTLDEQYF
>-|TRBD1|TRBJ2-7|TRBV6-1
TGTGCCAGCAGTGATGGGGACAGCACCTACGAGCAGTACTTC
CASSDGDSTYEQYF
>-|-|TRBJ1-1|TRBV6-5
TGTGCCAGCAGTTACGCAGGGTATGACACTGAAGCTTTCTTT
CASSYAGYDTEAFF
>-|-|TRBJ1-1|TRBV11-2
TGTGCCAGCAGCTTGGGAGTTAACACTGAAGCTTTCTTT
CASSLGVNTEAFF
>-|-|TRBJ1-1|TRBV10-1
TGCGCCAGCAGTGAGTCTGAGGGCCGGGGGACTGAAGCTTTCTTT
CASSESEGRGTEAFF
>few|TRBD2|TRBJ2-5|TRBV5-1
TGCGCCAGCAGCTCGACGGGGAGGGGCCAAGAGACCCAGTACTTC
CASSSTGRGQETQYF
>-|TRBD1|TRBJ1-2|TRBV6-5
TGTGCCAGCAGCAAACGGACAGGTGATGGCTACACCTTC
CASSKRTGDGYTF
>-|-|TRBJ1-5|TRBV3-1/TRBV3-2
TGTGCCAGCAGCCAAGGAATAAGAGAGCCCCAGCATTTT
CASSQGIREPQHF
>-|TRBD1|TRBJ2-5|TRBV7-9
TGTGCCAGCAGCTCGTTCACAGGGGGCTCGGAGACCCAGTACTTC
CASSSFTGGSETQYF
>few|-|TRBJ2-7|TRBV6-5
TGTGCCAGCAGTTACAGCAATTCAGGGGCGAGCGAGCAGTACTTC
CASSYSNSGASEQYF
>-|TRBD1|TRBJ1-2|TRBV3-1/TRBV3-2
TGTGCCAGCAGACAAACAGGGGTTGTTAGCTACACCTTC
CASRQTGVVSYTF
>-|-|TRBJ2-3|TRBV21-1
TGTGCCAGCAGCAAAGATGTGAGGGGGGGGAATACGCAGTATTTT
CASSKDVRGGNTQYF
>-|TRBD2|TRBJ2-3|TRBV2
TGTGCCACCACGGGTAGCGGGAAAACAGATACGCAGTATTTT
CATTGSGKTDTQYF
>-|-|TRBJ1-2|TRBV10-3
TGTGCCAGCAGCAGTGGGAGTCAGGCAGTAACCCCTTATGGCTACACCTTC
CASSSGSQAVTPYGYTF
>-|-|TRBJ1-5|TRBV28
TGTGCCAGCAGCAGCGACCCGACAGAGGAACTTAGCAATCAGCCCCAGCATTTT
CASSSDPTEELSNQPQHF
>-|TRBD1|TRBJ2-1|TRBV6-5
TGTGCCAGCAGTTGGGACAGCGTTCGTGAGCAGTTCTTC
CASSWDSVREQFF
>-|TRBD1|TRBJ1-1|TRBV7-9
TGTGCCAGCAGGCCGGGACAGGGGACCACTGAAGCTTTCTTT
CASRPGQGTTEAFF
>-|TRBD2|TRBJ2-5|TRBV5-4
TGTGCCAGCAGCTGGGGGCGGGGGGCCAAATCAGAGACCCAGTACTTC
CASSWGRGAKSETQYF
>-|-|TRBJ1-1|TRBV6-5
TGTGCCAGCACCCGAGGGAGGGTTGACTCGGAAGCTTTCTTT
CASTRGRVDSEAFF
>-|TRBD2|TRBJ2-3|TRBV6-5
TGTGCCAGCAGTACCTCCGGGAGGACCACAGATACGCAGTATTTT
CASSTSGRTTDTQYF
>-|TRBD1|TRBJ1-1|TRBV30
TGTGCCTGGAGTAGACAGGGGATGGCTGAAGCTTTCTTT
CAWSRQGMAEAFF
>-|-|TRBJ1-1|TRBV4-1
TGCGCCAGCACCCTTTCTAGATTCAGGGGTGAAGGATTTGTGGGGAACACTGAAGCTTTCTTT
CASTLSRFRGEGFVGNTEAFF
>-|TRBD1|TRBJ1-1|TRBV7-3
TGTGCCAGCAGCCCTCGACAGGGGCTGAACACTGAAGCTTTCTTT
CASSPRQGLNTEAFF
>-|-|TRBJ2-1|TRBV7-2
TGTGCCAGCAGCTGGGGACTGGCGGAGGATGAGCAGTTCTTC
CASSWGLAEDEQFF
>-|-|TRBJ1-1|TRBV28
TGTGCCAGCAGCAAGGGGGGGGCGAGGGACACTGAAGCTTTCTTT
CASSKGGARDTEAFF